These 21 T cell receptor beta chains were sequenced from one sample in a study of T cell responses to AZD1222 COVID-19 vaccine. TCRdb's copy holds only in-frame clones and misses some; the assay was immunoSEQ multiplex PCR. In the table there are about 83,000 clones, roughly nine tenths of which are singletons. Specimen: peripheral blood, collected on day 0 of AZD1222 vaccination. The receptors derive from an adult in good health.

This clone has just one count. V gene TRBV25-1 combines with J gene TRBJ2-5, with D unclear. The DNA matches TRBJ2-7 better at its end, which makes the J call doubtful. Germline V lookup: CDR1 MGHDK, CDR2 SYGVNS. The CDR3 runs 15 residues. Written as DNA, the CDR3 is TGTGCCAGCAGTGTAACACCCGACGGTTCCTACGAGCAGTACTTC. As protein: CASSVTPDGSYEQYF.

This clone has just one count. The rearrangement uses TRBV6-5 and TRBJ2-7; tentative D call: TRBD2 (5 bases). CDR1 is MNHEY and CDR2 is SVGAGI in the germline V gene. Trimming left V 2 bases short and J 1 base short, with 6 bases between. CDR3 length equals 13 residues. This CDR3 is CASSYRESYEQYF. In DNA form, the CDR3 reads TGTGCCAGCAGTTACCGGGAATCCTACGAGCAGTACTTC.

This CDR3 reads CASSFPPYNEQFF. The CDR3 bases are TGTGCCAGCAGTTTCCCCCCTTACAATGAGCAGTTCTTC. The rearrangement uses TRBV27 and TRBJ2-1; D is uncertain. This CDR3 contains 13 residues. From germline, CDR1 is MNHEY and CDR2 SMNVEV (reference sequence). V lost 3 bases and J 4 bases, leaving 7 bases between the germline ends.

The J gene is TRBJ2-5, the V gene TRBV3-1 (or the pseudogene TRBV3-2); perhaps D is TRBD1 or TRBD2 (5 bases each). The CDR3 extends over 13 amino acids. The V end lost 1 base, the J end lost 7 bases, and 10 bases lay between the germline ends. CDR1 and CDR2 from the germline V gene are LGHDT and YNNKEL (reference sequence). CDR3 DNA sequence: TGTGCCAGCAGCCAAGTTGAGGGGACGACCCAGTACTTC. Translation: CASSQVEGTTQYF.

This chain connects TRBV5-1 to TRBJ2-2; D possibly corresponds to TRBD2 (6 bases). Looked up from germline, CDR1 is SGHRS and CDR2 is YFSETQ. V was trimmed by 6 bases and J by 1 base, leaving 10 bases between them. The CDR3 runs to 14 residues. As DNA, the CDR3 is TGCGCCAGCAAGGGACTCCTGAACACCGGGGAGCTGTTTTTT. Translation gives CASKGLLNTGELFF.

The chain employs TRBV20-1 and TRBJ2-5; tentative D call: TRBD2 (5 bases). Germline V gives CDR1 DFQATT, CDR2 SNEGSKA (reference sequence). The CDR3 contains 13 residues. The ends were cut back, 3 bases at V and 5 bases at J, with 13 bases in the middle. The chain's CDR3 is CSASREGPETQYF. CDR3 sequence (DNA): TGCAGTGCTAGTAGAGAGGGCCCTGAGACCCAGTACTTC.

V and J are TRBV28 and TRBJ2-1, with TRBD2 matching 10 bases. Trimming cost V 4 bases and J 7 bases; bases outside gene matches: 7. The length of the CDR3 is 15 residues. Germline V lookup: CDR1 MDHEN, CDR2 SYDVKM. CDR3 coding DNA: TGTGCCAGCAGTTCCGCGGAACTAGCGGGAAATGAGCAGTTCTTC. This translates into CASSSAELAGNEQFF.

This chain links TRBV6-1 with TRBJ2-7, with unresolved D. CDR1 is MNHNS, CDR2 SASEGT, per germline. The V gene lost 2 bases and the J gene lost 4 bases, with 12 bases spanning the gap. CDR3 size: 14 residues. CDR3 amino acids: CASSESGSGYEQYF. CDR3 DNA: TGTGCCAGCAGTGAAAGTGGAAGTGGTTACGAGCAGTACTTC.

CDR3 sequence reads: CASSRGQGGVNNSPLHF. The CDR3 DNA follows: TGTGCCAGCAGCCGAGGACAGGGCGGGGTTAATAATTCACCCCTCCACTTT. This chain connects TRBV6-6 to TRBJ1-6, with 8 bases aligning to TRBD1. This CDR3 is 17 amino acids long. V was pared by 6 bases and J by 5 bases, with 12 bases of the junction left unmatched. Germline V gene lookup returns CDR1 MNHNY and CDR2 SVGAGI (reference sequence).

The chain couples TRBV7-4 to TRBJ2-3, with 13 positions matching TRBD2. The germline CDR1 and CDR2 sequences are SGHVT and SQSDAQ. This CDR3 has 15 residues. Trimming at V came to 5 bases and at J to 6 bases, leaving 5 bases not matched to a gene. In nucleotides, the CDR3 is TGTGCCAGCAGCCAGGAGACTAGCGGGAGGGATACGCAGTATTTT. Amino acids: CASSQETSGRDTQYF.

The V and J genes are TRBV18 and TRBJ1-3, with D possibly TRBD1 on 6 matching bases. Germline V gives CDR1 KGHSH, CDR2 LQKENI. V was pared by 0 bases and J by 4 bases, with 16 bases between. The CDR3 covers 17 residues. The CDR3 spells CASSPPSTGVEGNTIYF. Written as DNA, the CDR3 is TGTGCCAGCTCACCACCGTCGACAGGAGTGGAGGGAAACACCATATATTTT.

The V gene is TRBV5-1, the J gene TRBJ2-2; 10 positions agree with TRBD2. The V gene end was trimmed by 2 bases and the J gene end by 4 bases; junction bases not matched to a gene: 17. Looked up from germline, CDR1 is SGHRS and CDR2 is YFSETQ. The CDR3 has 20 amino acids. The CDR3 bases are TGCGCCAGCAGCTTCGAGGTGGTGGGGCGCCTAGCGGGAGCCACCGGGGAGCTGTTTTTT. Protein: CASSFEVVGRLAGATGELFF.

About this clone: The junction does not match germline at one end; this may be a read error. The rearrangement links TRBV4-2 to TRBJ1-6; tentatively, D is TRBD1 (5 bases). This CDR3 contains 13 residues. The germline CDR1 and CDR2 sequences are LGHNA and YNFKEQ. CDR3 protein: CASTQGDRAPLHF. The CDR3 DNA sequence: TGTGCCAGCACCCAAGGAGACAGAGCACCCCTCCACTTT.

The chain links TRBV5-1 to TRBJ2-4, with TRBD1 identical over 7 bases. This CDR3 spans 16 amino acids. The V and J ends lost 0 bases and 7 bases, in that order; junction bases with no gene match: 10. Germline lookup yields CDR1 SGHRS and CDR2 YFSETQ. CDR3 sequence: CASSLAPTGVGNIQYF. For the CDR3, the DNA is TGCGCCAGCAGCTTGGCCCCTACAGGGGTTGGCAACATTCAGTACTTC.

This clone was recorded once. This chain joins TRBV9 and TRBJ2-7; D unresolved. From germline, CDR1 is SGDLS and CDR2 YYNGEE. The CDR3 is 12 amino acids. Trimming removed 1 base from V and 7 bases from J, with 9 bases in between. The DNA for the CDR3 is TGTGCCAGCAGCGTATCGGGTGGGGAGCAGTACTTC. It specifies CASSVSGGEQYF.

J is TRBJ2-1 and V is TRBV6-5; 7 bases are shared with TRBD2. Losses at the gene ends were 6 bases for V and 7 bases for J; bases not matched to a gene: 6. Looked up from germline, CDR1 is MNHEY and CDR2 is SVGAGI. This CDR3 region has 13 residues. Here the CDR3 reads CASSKRENNEQFF. CDR3 bases: TGTGCCAGCAGCAAGCGGGAAAATAATGAGCAGTTCTTC.

The J gene is TRBJ2-3, the V gene TRBV3-1 (or the pseudogene TRBV3-2); 16 bases are shared with TRBD2. CDR3 length: 17 residues. The germline gives CDR1 LGHDT, CDR2 YNNKEL (reference sequence). V was clipped by 5 bases and J by 7 bases; unmatched bases: 9. CDR3 loop: CASSTGTSGRDRYTQYF. DNA for the CDR3: TGTGCCAGCAGCACCGGGACTAGCGGGAGGGACCGATATACGCAGTATTTT.

The V call is TRBV28, the J call TRBJ1-1, with a tentative D call TRBD1 (5 bases). CDR3 size: 18 residues. V shed 1 base and J shed 2 bases, with 20 bases lying between them. Germline V CDR1 and CDR2: MDHEN, SYDVKM. CDR3 amino acids: CASSLLGQSSGFNTEAFF. DNA for the CDR3: TGTGCCAGCAGTTTATTGGGGCAAAGTTCGGGTTTCAACACTGAAGCTTTCTTT. The variable domain in full, with the rest retrieved from reference TRBV28 and TRBJ1-1, is DVKVTQSSRYLVKRTGEKVFLECVQDMDHENMFWYRQDPGLGLRLIYFSYDVKMKEKGDIPEGYSVSREKKERFSLILESASTNQTSMYLCASSLLGQSSGFNTEAFFGQGTRLTVV.

The chain links TRBV27 to TRBJ1-3, with TRBD1 as a possible D gene (5 bases). The germline V gene has CDR1 MNHEY and CDR2 SMNVEV (reference sequence). The V gene lost 6 bases and the J gene lost 0 bases, with 21 bases spanning the gap. The CDR3 sequence is 18 residues long. The CDR3 DNA is TGTGCCAGCAGCATAACCGGGACCGTTTTCTTCTCTGGAAACACCATATATTTT. Translated: CASSITGTVFFSGNTIYF.

The rearrangement links TRBV25-1 to TRBJ2-5; D possibly corresponds to TRBD1 (5 bases). Germline loops: CDR1 MGHDK, CDR2 SYGVNS. Trimming took 4 bases from V and 3 from J, leaving 6 bases between them. This CDR3 spans 12 amino acids. CDR3 amino acids: CASSVGEETQYF. The CDR3 bases are TGTGCCAGCAGTGTAGGGGAAGAGACCCAGTACTTC.

J is TRBJ2-1 and V is TRBV7-8; TRBD2 is a possible D gene (6 bases). Trimming removed 6 bases at V and 6 bases at J, with 15 bases between. The CDR3 has 14 residues. Germline values: CDR1 SGHVS, CDR2 FQNEAQ. The CDR3 loop is CASRSGVGLNEQFF. In DNA form, the CDR3 reads TGTGCCAGCAGATCGGGAGTCGGTCTCAATGAGCAGTTCTTC.